These T cell receptor beta chains were read from a single sample in a study of T cells in Graves' hyperthyroidism and ophthalmopathy. One entry per CDR3 protein results from TCRdb running MiXCR on the multiplex PCR reads. The repertoire holds approximately 95,000 distinct CDR3 sequences, approximately 39% seen once, with 10% in the top ten. Sequences were obtained from peripheral blood or thyroid tissue (not recorded which). All receptors come from a woman in her thirties with Graves' hyperthyroidism. Both conserved end residues are part of each CDR3. The D gene is left open where the match is weak. Clone size is stated in some rows and not others, as once, few, many or a class when expanded.

clone_size	d_call	v_call	j_call	cdr3_nt	cdr3_aa
many	TRBD2	TRBV12-3/TRBV12-4	TRBJ2-5	TGTGCCAGCAGCCGACTAGCGGGAGGAATAGAGACCCAGTACTTC	CASSRLAGGIETQYF
-	-	TRBV20-1	TRBJ1-5	TGCAGTGCTGATCAGCCGGAGGGCAATCAGCCCCAGCATTTT	CSADQPEGNQPQHF
many	-	TRBV12-3/TRBV12-4	TRBJ1-2	TGTGCCAGCAGTTCAGGGACCTATGGCTACACCTTC	CASSSGTYGYTF
-	-	TRBV11-1	TRBJ1-1	TGTGCCAGCAGCTTAGGGGGTGATACTGAAGCTTCCTTT	CASSLGGDTEASF
many	TRBD1	TRBV19	TRBJ1-5	TGTGCCAGTAAGCCCCGGGACAGGGTTGGTCAGCCCCAGCATTTT	CASKPRDRVGQPQHF
few	-	TRBV13	TRBJ2-2	TGTGACAGCAGTTTATGGGGAAACACCGGGGAGCTGTTTTTT	CDSSLWGNTGELFF
few	TRBD2	TRBV2	TRBJ2-3	TGTGCCAGCAATTACGTAGCGGGAATGGCAGATACGCAGTATTTT	CASNYVAGMADTQYF
many	-	TRBV27	TRBJ1-3	TGTGCCAGCAGTTTAATGTCTGGAAACACCATATATTTT	CASSLMSGNTIYF
many	TRBD1	TRBV24-1	TRBJ1-5	TGTGCCACCAGTGACCTCAGGGGGATTAGCAATCAGCCCCAGCATTTT	CATSDLRGISNQPQHF
-	-	TRBV7-9	TRBJ1-5	TGTGCCAGCAGCCCTGGGACGGCCGATCAGCCCCAGCATTTT	CASSPGTADQPQHF
many	-	TRBV6-6	TRBJ2-7	TGTGCCAGCAGTGACCGATACGAGCAGTACTTC	CASSDRYEQYF
many	TRBD1	TRBV20-1	TRBJ1-5	TGCAGTGCTATCCCGACAGGGGGGACTGTGGATCAGCCCCAGCATTTT	CSAIPTGGTVDQPQHF
many	TRBD1	TRBV7-2	TRBJ1-2	TGTGCCAGCAGCCCACGACAGGGGCAGGATGGCTACACCTTC	CASSPRQGQDGYTF
-	-	TRBV10-3	TRBJ1-2	TGTGCCATCAGTGACCTACAGGCCATCTATGGCTACACCTTC	CAISDLQAIYGYTF
-	TRBD1	TRBV7-9	TRBJ2-5	TGTGCCAGCAGCTTCTCCGGGACAGAAGAGACCCAGTACTTC	CASSFSGTEETQYF
-	-	TRBV11-2	TRBJ2-2	TGTGCCAGCAGCCAGTTATCCGGGGAGCTGTTTTTT	CASSQLSGELFF
few	-	TRBV30	TRBJ1-5	TGTGCCTGGAGTCGAGGCGATCAGCCCCAGCATTTT	CAWSRGDQPQHF
many	-	TRBV6-1	TRBJ1-4	TGTGCCAGCAGTGAAACGGCGACAGCTAATGAAAAACTGTTTTTT	CASSETATANEKLFF
many	TRBD1	TRBV5-1	TRBJ1-1	TGCGCCAGCAGGAAGACAGGGGAGAACACTGAAGCTTTCTTT	CASRKTGENTEAFF
-	TRBD2	TRBV10-3	TRBJ2-7	TGTGCCACCAGAAGGCCCGAACCGGGACTATCCTACGAGCAGTACTTC	CATRRPEPGLSYEQYF
once	-	TRBV15	TRBJ1-5	TGTGCCACCAGCTATAGCAATCAGCCCCAGCATTTT	CATSYSNQPQHF
many	-	TRBV4-1	TRBJ1-1	TGCGCCAGCAGCCACCCCCTCCAGGGGAACACTGAAGCTTTCTTT	CASSHPLQGNTEAFF
-	-	TRBV7-9	TRBJ1-6	TGTGCCAGCGGGGGGTATTTCGAGGGTTCACCCCCCCACTTT	CASGGYFEGSPPHF
many	TRBD2	TRBV5-1	TRBJ2-2	TGCGCCAGCAGCTTGGCCCCAAGCGGGGGTACCGGGGAGCTGTTTTTT	CASSLAPSGGTGELFF
-	-	TRBV5-1	TRBJ2-7	TGCGCCAGCAGTTTTAATGACGGAACCTACGAGCAGTACTTC	CASSFNDGTYEQYF
-	-	TRBV28	TRBJ1-5	TGTGCCAGCAGTTTACCAGGGTACGGGAGGGATCAGCCCCAGCATTTT	CASSLPGYGRDQPQHF
many	TRBD1	TRBV9	TRBJ1-1	TGTGCCAGCAGCCACCAGACAGGGGCGAACACTGAAGCTTTCTTT	CASSHQTGANTEAFF
-	-	TRBV6-1	TRBJ2-5	TGTACCAGCAGTGAAGGGACCCAGTACTTC	CTSSEGTQYF
many	TRBD1	TRBV5-1	TRBJ2-7	TGCGCCAGCAGCCAGGGACAGGGGTACTACGAGCAGTACTTC	CASSQGQGYYEQYF
many	-	TRBV5-1	TRBJ1-1	TGCGCCAGCAGCTTGTCGGGGGGAGGCGCTGAAGCTTTCTTT	CASSLSGGGAEAFF
many	-	TRBV24-1	TRBJ2-2	TGTGCCACCAGCGACTCGGGACGGAGATACACCGGGGAGCTGTTTTTT	CATSDSGRRYTGELFF
many	TRBD1	TRBV20-1	TRBJ2-5	TGCAGTGCTAGAATACAGGGGTCGGAGACCCAGTACTTC	CSARIQGSETQYF
-	TRBD1	TRBV7-6	TRBJ2-5	TGTGCCAGCAGCTTTTACGCCGGGCCGGGACAGGGGTATGAAGAGACCCAGTACTTC	CASSFYAGPGQGYEETQYF
many	TRBD1	TRBV6-6	TRBJ2-7	TGTGCCAGCAGTCTACAGGGGCTTGAGCAGTACTTC	CASSLQGLEQYF
-	TRBD2	TRBV5-1	TRBJ2-7	TGCGCCAGCAGCTCGGAAGCGGGAGGATACGAGCAGTACTTC	CASSSEAGGYEQYF
-	TRBD1	TRBV13	TRBJ2-7	TGTGCCAGCAGTCTAGGGGGCAGGGGAATGAGGGAGCAGTACTTC	CASSLGGRGMREQYF
many	TRBD1	TRBV6-5	TRBJ1-5	TGTGCCAGCAGTGGACGGACAGGGAATGGCAATCAGCCCCAGCATTTT	CASSGRTGNGNQPQHF
-	TRBD2	TRBV9	TRBJ2-2	TGTGCCAGCAGCGCGGGACTAGCGGGATACACCGGGGAGCTGTTTTTT	CASSAGLAGYTGELFF
many	-	TRBV15	TRBJ2-3	TGTGCCACCAGCAGACCCTTTGGGGCAGATACGCAGTATTTT	CATSRPFGADTQYF
-	-	TRBV7-8	TRBJ2-4	TGTGCCAGCAGCTTAGTAGACCTAGCCAAAAACATTCAGTACTTC	CASSLVDLAKNIQYF
-	-	TRBV2	TRBJ2-6	TGTGCCAGCAGTGACCAAATGAACACTGAAGCTTTC	CASSDQMNTEAF
few	-	TRBV7-6	TRBJ1-1	TGTGCCAGCCGCCGGGGGACTGAGAACACTGAAGCTTTCTTT	CASRRGTENTEAFF
once	-	TRBV7-8	TRBJ2-3	TGTGCCAGCAGTTCTCGCGGGCTTTCCACAGATACGCAGTATTTT	CASSSRGLSTDTQYF
many	-	TRBV5-1	TRBJ1-5	TGCGCCAGCAGCCTTATGGGGGGAGGCAATCAGCCCCAGCATTTT	CASSLMGGGNQPQHF
-	TRBD1	TRBV20-1	TRBJ2-5	TGCAGTGCTAGGCGAGCCCAGGGACAGGAGACCCAGTACTTC	CSARRAQGQETQYF
many	-	TRBV30	TRBJ1-5	TGTGCCTGGAGTGAGGACATGCGGAACAATCAGCCCCAGCATTTT	CAWSEDMRNNQPQHF
many	-	TRBV2	TRBJ2-7	TGTGCCAGCGGGGCAGGTTCCTACGAGCAGTACTTC	CASGAGSYEQYF
many	TRBD1	TRBV7-2	TRBJ1-5	TGTGCCAGCAGCTTAGCCCCGACAGGGGGCCAGCCCCAGCATTTT	CASSLAPTGGQPQHF